Listed below are T cell receptor beta chains from one sample, sequenced in a study of tumor-infiltrating lymphocytes in localized non-small cell lung cancer. The data were produced by immunoSEQ multiplex PCR, yet TCRdb's version contains in-frame clones alone and is incomplete. Here the sample spans 13,000 or so clones, about 71% being singletons. The sequenced sample consisted of uninvolved lung tissue not adjacent to the tumor. The origin of the receptors is a human donor with non-small cell lung cancer. Both conserved end residues are part of each CDR3. Expanded clones are given a class, and other clones once, few, many or no size at all.

j_call | clone_size | v_call | cdr3_aa
TRBJ1-2 | NA | TRBV15 | CATSRSGEHGYTF
TRBJ2-5 | NA | TRBV7-2 | CASSLNRGETQYF
TRBJ2-1 | NA | TRBV5-4 | CASSTHSSGGADEQFF
TRBJ1-2 | NA | TRBV7-3 | CASSSGAGYGYTF
TRBJ2-2 | NA | TRBV19 | CASSSGRSLGAGELFF
TRBJ1-5 | NA | TRBV9 | CASSSGTGDSNQPQHF
TRBJ2-5 | few | TRBV4-3 | CASSHRTGVGAETQYF
TRBJ1-3 | few | TRBV27 | CASLGNGNTIYF
TRBJ2-5 | NA | TRBV6-5 | CASSKLLDTPQYF
TRBJ2-1 | NA | TRBV7-2 | CASSPGLTYNEQFF
TRBJ1-1 | NA | TRBV6-5 | CASSPPGRSTEAFF
TRBJ2-1 | NA | TRBV29-1 | CSGWGPGYEQFF
TRBJ2-7 | few | TRBV28 | CASNFIDGPYEQYF
TRBJ2-1 | NA | TRBV7-7 | CASSPIAGTTYNEQFF
TRBJ2-1 | NA | TRBV28 | CASSLLGSYNEQFF
TRBJ1-1 | NA | TRBV2 | CASSEMGANTEAFF
TRBJ2-7 | NA | TRBV7-2 | CASSSRLGRYEQYF
TRBJ2-1 | NA | TRBV28 | CASSLGQGNPYNEQFF
TRBJ2-3 | NA | TRBV7-9 | CASSLAPATDTQYF
TRBJ1-1 | NA | TRBV28 | CASSLFTANTEAFF
TRBJ2-7 | NA | TRBV7-2 | CASSLGQGVYYEQYF
TRBJ2-1 | NA | TRBV4-3 | CASSQGASRDNEQFF
TRBJ2-1 | NA | TRBV5-1 | CASSRLAGGQGNEQFF
TRBJ1-5 | NA | TRBV6-5 | CASSYSSGNSNQPQHF
TRBJ2-2 | NA | TRBV10-3 | CAIGLAGGTGELFF
TRBJ2-3 | once | TRBV7-9 | CASSPRTADTQYF
TRBJ1-2 | NA | TRBV25-1 | CASSQGPNYGYTF